The sequence of this T cell receptor beta chain was determined in a study of CD8+CD57+ T cells in acquired aplastic anemia. In the study overall: Sorted CD4+ and CD8+ cells gave an average of approximately 3.1 ug of DNA.

The study profiled TCR beta VDJ and CDR3 using genomic DNA as template. Each CDR3 protein is one row after TCRdb ran MiXCR on the reads. The sample holds more than 150,000 distinct CDR3 sequences; around half are singletons and the top ten take around 3%. The study's findings and limits: Patients and controls were found to share roughly 31 CD8+ CDR3 sequences.

Concerning this clonotype: The antigen is undetermined.

The material sequenced was sorted CD4+, CD8+, or CD8+CD57+ T cells (not recorded which) from PBMCs. The receptor's source is a human donor in good health.

CDR3 protein: CATRKGVNTGELFF. The CDR3 region has the DNA TGTGCCACCAGAAAGGGGGTGAACACCGGGGAGCTGTTTTTT. The chain carries TRBV10-3 and TRBJ2-2, with a tentative D call TRBD1 (6 bases). Germline CDR1 ENHRY, CDR2 SYGVKD. V was cut by 10 bases and J by 1 base, with 13 bases left in between. The CDR3 totals 14 residues.